The 12 T cell receptor beta chains below were found in one sample sequenced in a study of T cells in tumors after PD-1 blockade (dated by TCRdb to the late 2010s). Receptor amplification or capture employed the immunoSEQ multiplex PCR assay. TCRdb stores this immuneACCESS table with in-frame sequences only. Part of the clones is absent; in the studies checked, under half of the shortfall reflects unresolved V genes, and no reason is known for the rest. The sample yields about 12,000 clones; 63% were counted once. Roughly 15% of the sample is taken by the ten largest. This specimen's time point label, per the study, means: before anti-PD-1 therapy. Sequenced here: tumor tissue, sampled before anti-PD-1 treatment. These receptor sequences come from a human donor with basal cell carcinoma.

The V gene is TRBV21-1, the J gene TRBJ2-5; the table's D call TRBD1 went unverified against the DNA. TRBV21-1 is classified as a pseudogene. The CDR3 runs 18 residues. For the CDR3, the DNA is TGTGCCAGCAGCAAAAACTGGGGACAGGGCCCTCTCCAAGAGACCCAGTACTTC. Amino acids: CASSKNWGQGPLQETQYF.

As concerns this clone: A read error may produce the germline difference seen at one junction end. The rearrangement joins TRBV2 to TRBJ2-2; 8 bases map to TRBD2. CDR3 size: 12 residues. CDR1 and CDR2 from the germline V gene are SNHLY and FYNNEI. CDR3 in DNA: TGTGCCAGCAGTGAACAAGCGGGGGCCCCTCTTTTT. It encodes CASSEQAGAPLF.

The V call is TRBV10-3, the J call TRBJ2-7; D may be TRBD1 or TRBD2 (7 bases each). CDR3 size: 17 residues. Between the trimmed V and J ends, which lost 8 bases and 0 bases, there was a span of 23 bases. Germline values: CDR1 ENHRY, CDR2 SYGVKD. The CDR3 is CAIQGQGGRGASYEQYF. DNA of the CDR3: TGTGCCATCCAGGGCCAGGGGGGACGGGGGGCCTCCTACGAGCAGTACTTC.

The rearrangement uses TRBV9 and TRBJ2-7, with 8 bases identical to TRBD2. The CDR3 length is 14 residues. J was trimmed by 2 bases and V by 3 bases; bases with no gene match: 4. CDR1 and CDR2 (germline): SGDLS, YYNGEE. The CDR3 nucleotides read TGTGCCAGCAGCGGGTCGGGAGGGACCTACGAGCAGTACTTC. Translating it yields CASSGSGGTYEQYF.

In its sample, this clone was seen once. The chain recombines TRBV5-6 with TRBJ1-2, with D possibly TRBD1 on 5 matching bases. The CDR3 has 12 residues. The V end lost 4 bases, the J end lost 7 bases, and 11 bases lay between the germline ends. Germline V gene data show CDR1 as SGHDT and CDR2 as YYEEEE. CDR3 loop: CASSDERGGYTF. For the CDR3, the DNA is TGTGCCAGCAGCGATGAAAGGGGTGGCTACACCTTC.

The chain combines TRBV27 with TRBJ1-2; TRBD1 is a possible D gene (5 bases). V was clipped by 3 bases and J by 7 bases, with 12 bases between them. Per germline, CDR1 MNHEY and CDR2 SMNVEV (reference sequence). The CDR3 has 13 amino acids. In DNA, the CDR3 is TGTGCCAGCAGTTTCAGGGAATCTTTTGGCTACACCTTC. It codes for CASSFRESFGYTF.

This chain joins TRBV5-1 and TRBJ2-7; D assignment may be TRBD1 or TRBD2 (6 bases each). Trimming took off 4 bases at V and 0 bases at J, with 14 bases between the two ends. Germline V gene data show CDR1 as SGHRS and CDR2 as YFSETQ. The CDR3 totals 15 residues. The chain's CDR3 is CASSPAGHSSYEQYF. The CDR3 DNA reads TGCGCCAGCAGCCCGGCGGGACATAGCTCCTACGAGCAGTACTTC.

The count of this clone is one. The chain uses TRBV30 and TRBJ2-5; D unclear. CDR1 is GTSNPN and CDR2 is SVGIG in the germline V gene (reference sequence). This CDR3 comprises 13 residues. V was clipped by 1 base and J by 4 bases, with 10 bases between them. The CDR3 protein is CAWSASRRETQYF. The DNA of the CDR3 is TGTGCCTGGAGTGCCTCCCGGCGAGAGACCCAGTACTTC.

The J gene is TRBJ2-7, the V gene TRBV11-3; D gene unclear. The length of the CDR3 is 15 residues. Trimming pared 0 bases from V and 2 bases from J, leaving 11 bases between. In germline, CDR1 is SGHNT, CDR2 YENEEA. The chain's CDR3 is CASSLDFSGPYEQYF. The CDR3 DNA reads TGTGCCAGCAGCTTAGATTTTAGTGGACCCTACGAGCAGTACTTC.

The J gene is TRBJ1-5, the V gene TRBV6-2 or TRBV6-3; a possible D gene is TRBD1 (5 bases). CDR1 and CDR2 from the germline V gene are MNHEY and SVGEGT. The CDR3 spans 14 residues. V shed 2 bases and J shed 7 bases, with 12 bases lying between them. The CDR3 loop reads CASSYTGLLQPQHF. The DNA of the CDR3 is TGTGCCAGCAGTTACACGGGGCTCCTGCAGCCCCAGCATTTT.

The V call is TRBV27, the J call TRBJ2-1, with 7 bases fitting TRBD1. The V segment lost 1 base and the J segment 7 bases; nucleotides outside the gene matches: 4. CDR1 MNHEY and CDR2 SMNVEV come from the germline V gene (reference sequence). The CDR3 has 14 amino acids. In DNA form, the CDR3 reads TGTGCCAGCAGTTTATTCCAGGGGGTAAATGAGCAGTTCTTC. It translates to CASSLFQGVNEQFF.

The V gene is TRBV30, the J gene TRBJ1-1; 7 bases are shared with TRBD1. Germline values: CDR1 GTSNPN, CDR2 SVGIG (reference sequence). The CDR3 extends over 16 amino acids. J was trimmed by 0 bases and V by 3 bases; bases with no gene match: 10. The CDR3 region has the DNA TGTGCCTGGAGAACGAAGGGACAGCTTCTGAACACTGAAGCTTTCTTT. The encoded protein is CAWRTKGQLLNTEAFF.